This entry features one T cell receptor (beta chain) sequence. Primers for the PCR totalled 60 Vbeta and 13 Jbeta. Here immunoSEQ multiplex PCR was the method, and the copy in TCRdb shows in-frame clones only, minus some. This sample's table has 100,000 to 150,000 clones. This specimen comes from a study of cytomegalovirus exposure and HLA in healthy donors. Germline assignment: CDR1 SGHKS and CDR2 YYEKEE (reference sequence). After removal of 3 bases from V and 2 bases from J, the junction contained 9 bases not matched to a gene. The CDR3 is made up of 17 amino acids. The TCR sequence derives from a man in his forties in good health and CMV-seronegative. The chain recombines TRBV5-5 with TRBJ2-1; 9 bases fit TRBD2. Sequencing used PBMCs. CDR3 amino acids: CASSSLAGRAAYNEQFF. CDR3 bases: TGTGCCAGCAGCTCTCTAGCGGGGAGGGCCGCCTACAATGAGCAGTTCTTC.